A selection of T cell receptor beta chains follows, all from one sample in a study of blood T cell repertoires in COVID-19. TCRdb's table, derived via immunoSEQ multiplex PCR, lists solely in-frame clones and lacks some. The repertoire holds fewer than 250,000 clones, with more than 85% as singletons. Material for sequencing was peripheral blood. The source is a man aged 35 to 55 with acute or convalescent COVID-19. CDR3s include the opening cysteine and the closing phenylalanine or tryptophan. The D gene is left open where the match is weak. The listing skips clone size in some rows; elsewhere it reads once, few, many or a size class.

clone size: .; V gene: TRBV6-5; D gene: .; J gene: TRBJ1-6; CDR3 protein: CASSYETPAWDSPLHF; CDR3 DNA: TGTGCCAGCAGTTACGAGACACCCGCGTGGGATTCACCCCTCCACTTT
clone size: .; V gene: TRBV5-4; D gene: .; J gene: TRBJ2-1; CDR3 protein: CASSSGTFNEQFF; CDR3 DNA: TGTGCCAGCAGCAGCGGGACATTCAATGAGCAGTTCTTC
clone size: .; V gene: TRBV5-4; D gene: TRBD2; J gene: TRBJ2-1; CDR3 protein: CASSLGSGRAYGEQFF; CDR3 DNA: TGTGCCAGCAGCTTGGGTAGCGGGAGGGCCTACGGTGAGCAGTTCTTC
clone size: .; V gene: TRBV27; D gene: .; J gene: TRBJ2-1; CDR3 protein: CASRYGDYNEQFF; CDR3 DNA: TGTGCCAGCAGGTACGGGGATTACAATGAGCAGTTCTTC
clone size: .; V gene: TRBV27; D gene: TRBD2; J gene: TRBJ2-5; CDR3 protein: CASSLSRGLAGGETQYF; CDR3 DNA: TGTGCCAGCAGTTTATCCCGGGGGCTAGCGGGGGGAGAGACCCAGTACTTC
clone size: few; V gene: TRBV19; D gene: TRBD1; J gene: TRBJ1-6; CDR3 protein: CASSTATGGGSPLHF; CDR3 DNA: TGTGCCAGTAGTACAGCGACAGGGGGTGGTTCACCCCTCCACTTT
clone size: .; V gene: TRBV5-1; D gene: .; J gene: TRBJ2-7; CDR3 protein: CASSLAGQGDLSGGLEQYF; CDR3 DNA: TGCGCCAGCAGCTTGGCCGGGCAGGGGGATTTATCCGGGGGCCTCGAGCAGTACTTC
clone size: .; V gene: TRBV5-1; D gene: TRBD1; J gene: TRBJ2-5; CDR3 protein: CASSVRQGDGETQYF; CDR3 DNA: TGCGCCAGCAGCGTACGACAGGGGGACGGAGAGACCCAGTACTTC
clone size: once; V gene: TRBV10-2; D gene: TRBD1; J gene: TRBJ2-2; CDR3 protein: CASRGQADTGELFF; CDR3 DNA: TGCGCCAGCAGGGGACAGGCCGACACCGGGGAGCTGTTTTTT
clone size: .; V gene: TRBV28; D gene: .; J gene: TRBJ1-2; CDR3 protein: CASSLSAGYGYTF; CDR3 DNA: TGTGCCAGCAGTTTGAGTGCAGGTTATGGCTACACCTTC
clone size: .; V gene: TRBV19; D gene: TRBD1; J gene: TRBJ1-2; CDR3 protein: CATRLAGGAEGGYTF; CDR3 DNA: TGTGCCACTAGGTTGGCAGGGGGCGCAGAGGGAGGCTACACCTTC
clone size: .; V gene: TRBV11-3; D gene: .; J gene: TRBJ2-7; CDR3 protein: CASSAWDGGEQYF; CDR3 DNA: TGTGCCAGCAGCGCATGGGATGGGGGGGAGCAGTACTTC
clone size: .; V gene: TRBV6-5; D gene: .; J gene: TRBJ2-7; CDR3 protein: CASRKDPQVIHEQYF; CDR3 DNA: TGTGCCAGCAGGAAAGACCCACAGGTTATCCACGAGCAGTACTTC
clone size: few; V gene: TRBV7-9; D gene: .; J gene: TRBJ2-2; CDR3 protein: CASSLTGTGELFF; CDR3 DNA: TGTGCCAGCAGCCTTACAGGCACCGGGGAGCTGTTTTTT
clone size: .; V gene: TRBV28; D gene: .; J gene: TRBJ2-5; CDR3 protein: CASSPGQFRETQYF; CDR3 DNA: TGTGCCAGCAGCCCCGGACAGTTCCGGGAGACCCAGTACTTC
clone size: .; V gene: TRBV30; D gene: TRBD2; J gene: TRBJ2-1; CDR3 protein: CAWRKPGTSKFF; CDR3 DNA: TGTGCCTGGAGAAAGCCCGGGACTAGCAAGTTCTTC
clone size: .; V gene: TRBV3-1/TRBV3-2; D gene: .; J gene: TRBJ2-5; CDR3 protein: CAGSQVKEETQYF; CDR3 DNA: TGTGCCGGCAGCCAAGTGAAAGAGGAGACCCAGTACTTC
clone size: .; V gene: TRBV6-1; D gene: .; J gene: TRBJ2-7; CDR3 protein: CASSEGTGEQYF; CDR3 DNA: TGTGCCAGCAGTGAAGGCACGGGGGAGCAGTACTTC
clone size: .; V gene: TRBV6-5; D gene: TRBD1; J gene: TRBJ1-2; CDR3 protein: CASSYDTGGQNYGYTF; CDR3 DNA: TGTGCCAGCAGTTATGACACAGGGGGCCAGAACTATGGCTACACCTTC
clone size: .; V gene: TRBV6-4; D gene: .; J gene: TRBJ1-1; CDR3 protein: CASSEGGNTEAFF; CDR3 DNA: TGTGCCAGCAGTGAAGGAGGAAACACTGAAGCTTTCTTT
clone size: .; V gene: TRBV18; D gene: .; J gene: TRBJ1-5; CDR3 protein: CASSPESYGQPQHF; CDR3 DNA: TGTGCCAGCTCCCCGGAGTCCTACGGTCAGCCCCAGCATTTT
clone size: .; V gene: TRBV7-2; D gene: .; J gene: TRBJ1-5; CDR3 protein: CASSLAGGNQPQHF; CDR3 DNA: TGTGCCAGCAGCTTAGCGGGCGGCAATCAGCCCCAGCATTTT
clone size: once; V gene: TRBV30; D gene: .; J gene: TRBJ1-2; CDR3 protein: CAWAEEPSGGYTF; CDR3 DNA: TGTGCCTGGGCCGAGGAGCCATCTGGTGGCTACACCTTC
clone size: .; V gene: TRBV14; D gene: TRBD1; J gene: TRBJ1-3; CDR3 protein: CASSPTGGFGNTIYF; CDR3 DNA: TGTGCCAGCAGCCCGACAGGGGGCTTTGGAAACACCATATATTTT
clone size: .; V gene: TRBV3-1/TRBV3-2; D gene: .; J gene: TRBJ1-1; CDR3 protein: CASSQNRDLGSEAFF; CDR3 DNA: TGTGCCAGCAGCCAAAACAGGGATCTGGGGTCTGAAGCTTTCTTT
clone size: .; V gene: TRBV5-1; D gene: .; J gene: TRBJ2-7; CDR3 protein: CASSLDPGAYEQYF; CDR3 DNA: TGCGCCAGCAGCTTGGATCCGGGGGCCTACGAGCAGTACTTC
clone size: .; V gene: TRBV29-1; D gene: .; J gene: TRBJ2-1; CDR3 protein: CSVDGQFYEQFF; CDR3 DNA: TGCAGCGTTGATGGGCAGTTCTATGAGCAGTTCTTC
clone size: .; V gene: TRBV6-4; D gene: .; J gene: TRBJ2-2; CDR3 protein: CASSPMPENTGELFF; CDR3 DNA: TGTGCCAGCAGTCCGATGCCAGAGAACACCGGGGAGCTGTTTTTT
clone size: .; V gene: TRBV11-2; D gene: TRBD2; J gene: TRBJ2-5; CDR3 protein: CASKLAGQETQYF; CDR3 DNA: TGTGCCAGCAAACTAGCGGGACAAGAGACCCAGTACTTC
clone size: .; V gene: TRBV3-1/TRBV3-2; D gene: .; J gene: TRBJ2-7; CDR3 protein: CASRTGSSGPYEQYF; CDR3 DNA: TGTGCCAGCAGGACGGGGAGCTCGGGCCCCTACGAGCAGTACTTC
clone size: .; V gene: TRBV6-1; D gene: .; J gene: TRBJ1-3; CDR3 protein: CASSSGAASGNTIYF; CDR3 DNA: TGTGCCAGCAGTTCAGGGGCTGCCTCTGGAAACACCATATATTTT
clone size: .; V gene: TRBV19; D gene: .; J gene: TRBJ2-3; CDR3 protein: CASKERDTQYF; CDR3 DNA: TGTGCCAGTAAGGAGAGAGATACGCAGTATTTT
clone size: .; V gene: TRBV19; D gene: .; J gene: TRBJ1-5; CDR3 protein: CASSIPQFNQPQHF; CDR3 DNA: TGTGCCAGTAGTATACCACAATTCAATCAGCCCCAGCATTTT
clone size: .; V gene: TRBV3-1/TRBV3-2; D gene: TRBD2; J gene: TRBJ2-7; CDR3 protein: CASSQVSGGASEQYF; CDR3 DNA: TGTGCCAGCAGCCAAGTTAGCGGGGGGGCATCCGAGCAGTACTTC
clone size: .; V gene: TRBV5-8; D gene: TRBD2; J gene: TRBJ2-3; CDR3 protein: CASSLGAGGRTDTQYF; CDR3 DNA: TGTGCCAGCAGCTTGGGAGCGGGGGGGCGTACAGATACGCAGTATTTT
clone size: .; V gene: TRBV7-2; D gene: .; J gene: TRBJ1-5; CDR3 protein: CASSLEGGGRQPQHF; CDR3 DNA: TGTGCCAGCAGCTTAGAGGGGGGCGGGAGGCAGCCCCAGCATTTT
clone size: once; V gene: TRBV19; D gene: .; J gene: TRBJ1-5; CDR3 protein: CASSLSGDSNQPQHF; CDR3 DNA: TGTGCCAGTAGCCTTTCCGGGGATAGCAATCAGCCCCAGCATTTT
clone size: few; V gene: TRBV19; D gene: .; J gene: TRBJ2-6; CDR3 protein: CASSMRVGANVLTF; CDR3 DNA: TGTGCCAGTAGTATGAGGGTTGGGGCCAACGTCCTGACTTTC
clone size: .; V gene: TRBV6-1; D gene: .; J gene: TRBJ1-1; CDR3 protein: CASSEVSPRDGTEAFF; CDR3 DNA: TGTGCCAGCAGTGAAGTCTCACCCAGGGATGGCACTGAAGCTTTCTTT
clone size: .; V gene: TRBV6-6; D gene: .; J gene: TRBJ2-7; CDR3 protein: CASTGTSPTYEQYF; CDR3 DNA: TGTGCCAGCACAGGCACATCCCCTACCTACGAGCAGTACTTC
clone size: .; V gene: TRBV6-6; D gene: .; J gene: TRBJ2-1; CDR3 protein: CASSKPSRSVRDEQFF; CDR3 DNA: TGTGCCAGCAGTAAGCCATCGCGCTCTGTTCGGGATGAGCAGTTCTTC